This passage covers 9 T cell receptor beta chains from one sample sequenced in a study of blood T cells in healthy people across ages. The second PCR ran about 6 to 12 cycles with a sample-barcoded 5' primer and J-beta primers. A single record per CDR3 protein comes from TCRdb applying MiXCR to the 5' RACE reads. Here the sample spans 630,000 or so distinct CDR3 sequences, roughly 31% being singletons. Input material: blood. These receptors originate from a woman aged 80 or older in good health.

In this sample, this clonotype turned up many times. The chain combines TRBV4-2 with TRBJ2-1; TRBD1 aligns across 12 bases. Germline CDR1 and CDR2: LGHNA and YNFKEQ. The CDR3 extends over 14 amino acids. With 8 bases clipped from V and 6 bases from J, the junction kept 5 bases outside the gene matches. The CDR3 loop is CASAGTGGLNEQFF. The CDR3 DNA sequence: TGTGCCAGCGCCGGGACAGGGGGCCTCAATGAGCAGTTCTTC.

The chain recombines TRBV7-3 with TRBJ2-7; no reliable D call. Deletions cut 2 bases from V and 6 bases from J, with 14 bases between. CDR3 length: 14 residues. Germline CDR1 and CDR2: SGHTA and FQGTGA. In DNA, the CDR3 is TGTGCCAGCAGCTTAGGACCCGGGCGAGGCGAGCAGTACTTC. Its protein product is CASSLGPGRGEQYF.

This clonotype was counted many times. This chain links TRBV5-1 with TRBJ2-4, with TRBD2 matching 8 bases. Trimming cost V 1 base and J 0 bases; bases outside gene matches: 6. The CDR3 has 17 residues. Per germline, CDR1 SGHRS and CDR2 YFSETQ. CDR3 coding DNA: TGCGCCAGCAGCTTGAGCGGGGGCATCTTAGCCAAAAACATTCAGTACTTC. Translation: CASSLSGGILAKNIQYF.

The sample holds a few counts of this clonotype. The genes are TRBV2 and TRBJ1-6; 7 bases line up with TRBD1. Germline-derived CDR1 and CDR2 are SNHLY and FYNNEI. CDR3 size: 15 residues. V gave up 5 bases and J gave up 10 bases; unmatched junction bases: 11. The CDR3 nucleotides are TGTGCCAGCAGTCCACGACAGGGAGTAGGATCACCCCTCCACTTT. It is translated as CASSPRQGVGSPLHF.

Turning to this clonotype: Just one base apart from a much larger clone, this may be a read error. CDR3 protein: CACTASGANVLTF. CDR3 in DNA: TGTGCCTGCACCGCCTCTGGGGCCAACGTCCTGACTTTC. The V and J genes are TRBV6-6 and TRBJ2-6; D not certain. The CDR3 runs to 13 residues. The ends were cut back, 11 bases at V and 0 bases at J, with 8 bases in the middle. The germline V gene has CDR1 MNHNY and CDR2 SVGAGI (reference sequence).

About this clonotype: A read error may explain this, as a much larger clone is one base away. No conserved phenylalanine or tryptophan ends this CDR3, so it is likely a read error. The chain has TRBV12-3 or TRBV12-4 and TRBJ2-3, with a possible D match to TRBD2 (7 bases). Trimming removed 4 bases at V and 5 bases at J, with 10 bases between. The CDR3 contains 13 residues. For the CDR3, the DNA is TGTGCCAGCAGTTGGGGGGGCCTAGATACGCAGTATTCT. It codes for CASSWGGLDTQYS.

This clonotype was seen many times. V and J are TRBV29-1 and TRBJ1-6, with D maybe TRBD1 (6 bases). The ends were cut back, 3 bases at V and 10 bases at J, with 13 bases in the middle. The CDR3 is made up of 13 amino acids. Germline assignment: CDR1 SQVTM and CDR2 ANQGSEA. The CDR3 coding sequence is TGCAGCGTTGACCCCGGGGGCGGGTCACCCCTCCACTTT. Its translation: CSVDPGGGSPLHF.

The chain recombines TRBV2 with TRBJ2-5, with 10 bases fitting TRBD1. With the DNA end fitting TRBJ2-7 better, the J assignment may be wrong. This CDR3 spans 13 amino acids. From germline, CDR1 is SNHLY and CDR2 FYNNEI. The CDR3 coding sequence is TGTGCCAGCACTCTGGACAGGGGGTACGAGCAGTACTTC. This translates into CASTLDRGYEQYF.

This clonotype was seen once. The chain is built from TRBV7-2 and TRBJ2-7; D perhaps matches TRBD2 (5 bases). The V end was cut by 4 bases, the J end by 3 bases, with 13 bases between. CDR3 size: 14 residues. CDR1 SGHTA and CDR2 FQGNSA come from the germline V gene. The CDR3 DNA reads TGTGCCAGCAGCTCACAAAGCGGAGGCTACGAGCAGTACTTC. Protein sequence: CASSSQSGGYEQYF.